The rows below give T cell receptor beta chains drawn from one sample of a study of memory CD4+ T cells and cytomegalovirus serostatus. The table came from immunoSEQ multiplex PCR; TCRdb's copy has only in-frame clones and leaves some out. This table has about 57,000 clones, 70% to 85% appearing once. Sequences were obtained from memory CD4+ T cells from blood. The receptors originated from an adult in good health and CMV-seronegative. The CDR3 runs from the conserved cysteine through the conserved F or W. The D gene is left open where the match is weak. For some rows the clone size is stated as once, few or many, or as a class when expanded; others skip it.

J gene,D gene,CDR3 length,V gene,clone size,CDR3 DNA,CDR3 protein
TRBJ2-2,TRBD1,17,TRBV5-6,few,TGTGCCAGCAGCTCACTAGGACAGGGTCGGCGCACCGGGGAGCTGTTTTTT,CASSSLGQGRRTGELFF
TRBJ1-4,TRBD1,15,TRBV2,.,TGTGCCAGCACCAGGAGGACAGGGAGTAATGAAAAACTGTTTTTT,CASTRRTGSNEKLFF
TRBJ1-5,.,15,TRBV12-2,once,TGTGCAAGTCGCTTAGATGGAGAAGGCAATCAGCCCCAGCATTTT,CASRLDGEGNQPQHF
TRBJ1-1,TRBD1,14,TRBV5-5,.,TGTGCCAGCAGCTACAGGGACAGAAAACCTGAAGCTTTCTTT,CASSYRDRKPEAFF
TRBJ1-3,.,14,TRBV2,.,TGTGCCAGCAGTGTGGGCTCCTCTGGAAACACCATATATTTT,CASSVGSSGNTIYF
TRBJ1-5,.,12,TRBV7-9,.,TGTGCCAGCAGCCTCTCGAATCAGCCCCAGCATTTT,CASSLSNQPQHF
TRBJ1-6,TRBD1,14,TRBV2,.,TGTGCCAGCAGTGTACAGGGGACCGTAACACCCCTCCACTTT,CASSVQGTVTPLHF
TRBJ1-1,.,15,TRBV6-5,.,TGTGCCAGCATCCAACACCCACGGGGGGACACTGAAGCTTTCTTT,CASIQHPRGDTEAFF
TRBJ2-7,.,11,TRBV5-1,.,TGCGCAAGTGGGCAGGGCTACGAGCAGTACTTC,CASGQGYEQYF
TRBJ2-1,.,16,TRBV28,.,TGTGCCAGCAGTCCCCCAAACCCCACAGGCCTCAATGAGCAGTTCTTC,CASSPPNPTGLNEQFF
TRBJ2-7,.,14,TRBV5-5,.,TGTGCCAGCAGCTTGGATGGGGTAGGTGGCGAGCAGTACTTC,CASSLDGVGGEQYF
TRBJ2-1,TRBD2,15,TRBV5-4,.,TGTGCCAGCAGCTTAAAAGCGGGAGCCTACAATGAGCAGTTCTTC,CASSLKAGAYNEQFF
TRBJ2-3,.,17,TRBV7-2,.,TGTGCCAGCAGCTTAAGGGGCGCTACGGACCACACAGATACGCAGTATTTT,CASSLRGATDHTDTQYF
TRBJ1-2,TRBD1,13,TRBV5-1,.,TGCGCCAGCAGCTCGGGGGACAGGAGCGGCTACACCTTC,CASSSGDRSGYTF
TRBJ1-2,.,16,TRBV2,few,TGTGCCACCCCCGACCTGCAGGCCCTGGCCCCCTATGGCTACACCTTC,CATPDLQALAPYGYTF
TRBJ2-7,.,13,TRBV30,.,TGTGCCTGGTCAGCAGGGTCCGGGTACGAGCAGTACTTC,CAWSAGSGYEQYF
TRBJ2-7,TRBD1,13,TRBV25-1,.,TGTGCCAGCAGGGGACAGGGGCTAAGCGAGCAGTACTTC,CASRGQGLSEQYF
TRBJ1-6,TRBD1,14,TRBV5-1,medium-sized,TGCGCCAGCAGCCCCGGACAGGGAACTTCACCCCTCCACTTT,CASSPGQGTSPLHF
TRBJ2-1,.,11,TRBV28,.,TGTGCCAGCAGCAGGTGGGCTGAGCAGTTCTTC,CASSRWAEQFF
TRBJ2-3,TRBD2,16,TRBV10-3,.,TGTGCCATCAGTGTGGGAGCGGGGGGTGGCGGAGATACGCAGTATTTT,CAISVGAGGGGDTQYF
TRBJ2-2,.,14,TRBV10-3,.,TGTGCCATCAGTGAGGGTTGGGGGACCGGGGAGCTGTTTTTT,CAISEGWGTGELFF
TRBJ2-3,.,14,TRBV11-1,few,TGTGCCAGCAGCTTAGGGACCCCGGGGGATACGCAGTATTTT,CASSLGTPGDTQYF
TRBJ2-7,.,16,TRBV10-2,.,TGCGCCAGCAGTGAGCCCCCTTACACTACGATCTATGAGCAGTACTTC,CASSEPPYTTIYEQYF
TRBJ1-5,.,15,TRBV7-2,.,TGTGCCAGCAGCCTGAGGGTCTCTAGCAATCAGCCCCAGCATTTT,CASSLRVSSNQPQHF
TRBJ1-3,.,14,TRBV27,.,TGTGCCAGCAAACAGGGCATTTCTGGAAACACCATATATTTT,CASKQGISGNTIYF
TRBJ2-7,.,13,TRBV15,once,TGTGCCACCAGCAGAGTAGATTCCTACGAGCAGTACTTC,CATSRVDSYEQYF
TRBJ2-7,.,15,TRBV18,.,TGTGCCAGCTCACCGGGGTCCCTCGGCCTCTACGAGCAGTACTTC,CASSPGSLGLYEQYF
TRBJ2-2,.,16,TRBV4-1,few,TGCGCCAGCAGCTCCCCGGCTAGATCGAACACCGGGGAGCTGTTTTTT,CASSSPARSNTGELFF
TRBJ1-3,.,13,TRBV6-1,once,TGTGCCAGTTTTCGGGACATAGGGAACACCATATATTTT,CASFRDIGNTIYF
TRBJ1-3,.,16,TRBV10-2,.,TGCGCCAGCAGTGAGCCGCCATACGGGACTGGAAACACCATATATTTT,CASSEPPYGTGNTIYF
TRBJ1-4,.,15,TRBV2,.,TGTGCCAGCAGTGTATTGAGGGCCGCTAATGAAAAACTGTTTTTT,CASSVLRAANEKLFF
TRBJ2-2,TRBD2,16,TRBV2,.,TGTGCCAGCAGTGTTCTAGCGGGAGGAGGGACCGGGGAGCTGTTTTTT,CASSVLAGGGTGELFF
TRBJ2-2,.,14,TRBV5-1,few,TGCGCCAGCAGCCCCCAAAGAACCACCGGGGAGCTGTTTTTT,CASSPQRTTGELFF
TRBJ2-3,TRBD2,15,TRBV5-1,once,TGCGCCAGCAGCAGGACTAGCGAAGCGACAGATACGCAGTATTTT,CASSRTSEATDTQYF
TRBJ1-5,TRBD1,14,TRBV27,.,TGTGCCAGCAAGGTCGGACAGGGGAATCAGCCCCAGCATTTT,CASKVGQGNQPQHF
TRBJ1-1,.,15,TRBV5-5,.,TGTGCCAGCAGCTTGGTGGGGGTTATGAACACTGAAGCTTTCTTT,CASSLVGVMNTEAFF
TRBJ2-2,TRBD1,14,TRBV30,.,TGTGCCTGGAGTGGGACAGGGATCACCGGGGAGCTGTTTTTT,CAWSGTGITGELFF
TRBJ2-5,.,15,TRBV5-1,.,TGCGCCAGCAGCCCCCGTCCGGATCCCTCGGGGGACCAGTACTTC,CASSPRPDPSGDQYF
TRBJ1-1,.,14,TRBV7-9,.,TGTGCCAGCAGCTTAGGGGACACAAACACTGAAGCTTTCTTT,CASSLGDTNTEAFF
TRBJ2-1,.,11,TRBV11-2,.,TGTGCCAGCAGGGGGGACTTGGAGCAGTTCTTC,CASRGDLEQFF
TRBJ1-1,.,15,TRBV6-5,.,TGTGCCACACGACCGATGACAGGAGCGAACACTGAAGCTTTCTTT,CATRPMTGANTEAFF
TRBJ2-1,TRBD1,15,TRBV6-6,few,TGTGCCAGCAGTGACCGACAGGGGGCGGGCAATGAGCAGTTCTTC,CASSDRQGAGNEQFF
TRBJ2-1,.,11,TRBV10-3,.,TGTGCCATCAGAGCACGGGATGAGCAGTTCTTC,CAIRARDEQFF
TRBJ2-1,TRBD2,15,TRBV6-5,once,TGTGCCACCTATTGGACTAGCGGGAGGTACAATGAGCAGTTCTTC,CATYWTSGRYNEQFF
TRBJ1-3,TRBD1,15,TRBV5-6,.,TGTGCCAGCAGCCGGACAGGGGGCTCTGGAAACACCATATATTTT,CASSRTGGSGNTIYF
TRBJ1-2,.,17,TRBV19,.,TGTGCCAGTAGTACTATCAGGGTGAGGAAATTGGACTATGGCTACACCTTC,CASSTIRVRKLDYGYTF
TRBJ1-6,TRBD1,13,TRBV30,.,TGTGCCTGCAGGGGGGAGTATAATTCACCCCTCCACTTT,CACRGEYNSPLHF
TRBJ1-4,.,18,TRBV18,.,TGTGCCAGCTCACCCCGAGGAGGGTCGGGTGCAACTAATGAAAAACTGTTTTTT,CASSPRGGSGATNEKLFF